In this sample, the clone carrying this TCR beta chain turned up a few times. The data were taken from a study of CD8+CD57+ T cells in acquired aplastic anemia. About the research overall: Sorted CD4+ plus CD8+ cells gave DNA averaging around 3 ug.

An expansion of CD8+CD57+ cells by flow cytometry had been shown in patients chosen for sequencing. All participating patients were living with severe acquired aplastic anemia. Untreated patients provided the blood samples, with no therapy given before sampling. Genomic DNA served as template for TCR beta VDJ and CDR3 profiling. One entry per CDR3 protein results from TCRdb running MiXCR on the reads. The sample includes just over 450,000 distinct CDR3 sequences, under 40% of them seen just once. This TCR was sampled from a human donor with aplastic anemia. Sequencing input: sorted CD4+, CD8+, or CD8+CD57+ T cells (not recorded which) from PBMCs.

The CDR3 here is CSAGGGLAGMGEQFF. The DNA for the CDR3 is TGCAGTGCTGGCGGAGGACTAGCGGGAATGGGTGAGCAGTTCTTC. The rearrangement joins TRBV20-1 to TRBJ2-1; 12 nucleotides agree with TRBD2. The CDR3 is 15 residues long. CDR1 and CDR2 (germline): DFQATT, SNEGSKA (reference sequence). V shed 5 bases and J 9 bases; nucleotides not matched to a gene: 11.